What follows are 27 T cell receptor beta chains derived from one specimen sequenced in a study of blood T cell repertoires in COVID-19. TCRdb's copy holds only in-frame clones and misses some; the assay was immunoSEQ multiplex PCR. The repertoire holds about 150,000 clones, roughly 82% seen once, with 7.2% in the top ten. Material: peripheral blood. The receptors originated from a woman between 45 and 65 years old in a cohort sampled during active or convalescent COVID-19.

The chain carries TRBV3-1 (or the pseudogene TRBV3-2) and TRBJ1-1; the match to TRBD1 covers 10 bases. V was clipped by 4 bases and J by 6 bases; unmatched bases: 8. This CDR3 is built from 15 residues. Germline loops: CDR1 LGHDT, CDR2 YNNKEL (reference sequence). CDR3 loop: CASSRHGTGAAEAFF. CDR3 bases: TGTGCCAGCAGCCGACACGGGACAGGGGCCGCTGAAGCTTTCTTT.

This clone was counted a single time. V and J are TRBV10-2 and TRBJ1-1, with D tentatively TRBD1 (6 bases). Trimming shortened V by 6 bases and J by 1 base, and 9 bases separated the two germline ends. CDR1 is WSHSY and CDR2 is SAAADI in the germline V gene. The CDR3 loop spans 13 amino acids. The CDR3 coding sequence is TGCGCCAGCAGACAGGGAGAGAACACTGAAGCTTTCTTT. This codes for CASRQGENTEAFF.

This clone was seen only once. V usage is TRBV7-9 and J usage is TRBJ2-1; TRBD2 matches at 7 bases. This CDR3 has 12 amino acids. Germline V gives CDR1 SEHNR, CDR2 FQNEAQ (reference sequence). The V and J ends lost 4 bases and 14 bases, in that order; junction bases with no gene match: 8. The CDR3 DNA reads TGTGCCAGCAGCTCTAGCGGCACCGAGGAGTTCTTC. It specifies CASSSSGTEEFF.

The V gene is TRBV6-5, the J gene TRBJ1-1; perhaps TRBD1 as D (6 bases). Trimming removed 8 bases from V and 5 bases from J, with 12 bases in between. The CDR3 consists of 12 residues. Per germline, CDR1 MNHEY and CDR2 SVGAGI. In nucleotides, the CDR3 is TGTGCCAGCGGGAGGGGGTCTACTGAAGCTTTCTTT. This encodes CASGRGSTEAFF.

The chain uses TRBV14 and TRBJ1-5; maybe TRBD1 (6 bases). From germline, CDR1 is SGHDN and CDR2 FVKESK. The CDR3 extends over 17 amino acids. Trimming took off 4 bases at V and 7 bases at J, with 23 bases between the two ends. The CDR3 DNA reads as TGTGCCAGCAGCCTATTCCAACAGGGCCCCGTTCCCCAGCCCCAGCATTTT. This translates into CASSLFQQGPVPQPQHF.

The chain recombines TRBV27 with TRBJ2-4; 9 nucleotides align to TRBD2. The CDR3 has 13 residues. The V and J ends lost 6 bases and 8 bases, in that order; junction bases with no gene match: 5. Looked up from germline, CDR1 is MNHEY and CDR2 is SMNVEV (reference sequence). The CDR3, as DNA: TGTGCCAGCAGGCGCGGGGGGGCCGACATTCAGTACTTC. Translation gives CASRRGGADIQYF.

The V and J genes are TRBV3-1 (or the pseudogene TRBV3-2) and TRBJ2-3, with a possible D match to TRBD2 (5 bases). The CDR3 loop spans 18 amino acids. Germline V gene data show CDR1 as LGHDT and CDR2 as YNNKEL (reference sequence). Deletions cut 3 bases from V and 3 bases from J, with 22 bases between. The CDR3 is CASSQGSSAGGKTDTQYF. The DNA for the CDR3 is TGTGCCAGCAGCCAGGGGTCGAGTGCGGGCGGCAAAACAGATACGCAGTATTTT.

V usage is TRBV29-1 and J usage is TRBJ1-5; D may be TRBD1 (6 bases). CDR3 length: 13 amino acids. Trimming removed 4 bases from V and 5 bases from J, with 12 bases in between. Germline lookup yields CDR1 SQVTM and CDR2 ANQGSEA. In nucleotides, the CDR3 is TGCAGCGTTGTCTCAGGGGTGGATCAGCCCCAGCATTTT. This codes for CSVVSGVDQPQHF.

V and J are TRBV13 and TRBJ2-7, with D possibly being TRBD2 (5 bases). The CDR3 loop spans 12 amino acids. Germline V CDR1 and CDR2: PRHDT, FYEKMQ (reference sequence). V lost 9 bases, J lost 7 bases, and 16 bases lay in between. As DNA, the CDR3 is TGTGCCAGTTCCGGACTGTCTATGGAGCAGTACTTC. Encoded protein: CASSGLSMEQYF. The variable domain in full, completed from reference TRBV13 and TRBJ2-7, reads AAGVIQSPRHLIKEKRETATLKCYPIPRHDTVYWYQQGPGQDPQFLISFYEKMQSDKGSIPDRFSAQQFSDYHSELNMSSLELGDSALYFCASSGLSMEQYFGPGTRLTVT.

The V and J genes are TRBV16 and TRBJ2-1; perhaps TRBD1 as D (5 bases). CDR1 and CDR2 (germline): KGHSY, FQNENV. V was shortened by 1 base and J by 5 bases, with 6 bases between the two germline ends. The CDR3 has 13 residues. This chain's CDR3 is CASSQLQDNEQFF. As DNA, the CDR3 is TGTGCCAGCAGCCAATTACAGGACAATGAGCAGTTCTTC. Supplemented by reference TRBV16 and TRBJ2-1, the full variable domain reads GEEVAQTPKHLVRGEGQKAKLYCAPIKGHSYVFWYQQVLKNEFKFLISFQNENVFDETGMPKERFSAKCLPNSPCSLEIQATKLEDSAVYFCASSQLQDNEQFFGPGTRLTVL.

The chain employs TRBV5-1 and TRBJ2-7; D is possibly TRBD1 (5 bases). Germline V gene sequence: CDR1 SGHRS, CDR2 YFSETQ. Deletions cut 5 bases from V and 2 bases from J, with 11 bases between. CDR3 length equals 13 residues. The CDR3 sequence is CASSPGLTYEQYF. CDR3 bases: TGCGCCAGCAGTCCAGGGTTAACCTACGAGCAGTACTTC.

This clone was detected only a few times. This chain links TRBV6-4 with TRBJ2-3, with 11 bases aligning to TRBD2. CDR1 and CDR2 (germline): MRHNA, SNTAGT. This CDR3 spans 17 amino acids. J lost 1 base, V lost 0 bases, and 3 bases had no gene match. CDR3 amino acids: CASSDSTTSGGTDTQYF. As DNA, the CDR3 is TGTGCCAGCAGTGACTCCACGACTAGCGGGGGCACAGATACGCAGTATTTT.

The rearrangement links TRBV15 to TRBJ2-3, with 7 bases identical to TRBD2. The CDR3 is 17 residues long. After removal of 4 bases from V and 2 bases from J, the junction contained 12 bases not matched to a gene. CDR1 is LNHNV, CDR2 YYDKDF, per germline (reference sequence). For the CDR3, the DNA is TGTGCCACCAGCAATCTCCCTACCGGGGGGATCACAGATACGCAGTATTTT. This sequence encodes CATSNLPTGGITDTQYF.

The rearrangement links TRBV7-9 to TRBJ1-1; the D is unclear. Trimming took 5 bases from V and 2 from J, leaving 6 bases between them. CDR1 is SEHNR, CDR2 FQNEAQ, per germline (reference sequence). This CDR3 contains 12 residues. CDR3 nucleotide sequence: TGTGCCAGCAGCCTATTTAACACTGAAGCTTTCTTT. Translating it yields CASSLFNTEAFF. Full variable domain (missing parts from reference TRBV7-9 and TRBJ1-1): DTGVSQNPRHKITKRGQNVTFRCDPISEHNRLYWYRQTLGQGPEFLTYFQNEAQLEKSRLLSDRFSAERPKGSFSTLEIQRTEQGDSAMYLCASSLFNTEAFFGQGTRLTVV.

The gene calls are TRBV4-3 and TRBJ2-1, with a possible D match to TRBD2 (5 bases). The CDR3 totals 13 residues. From germline, CDR1 is LGHNA and CDR2 YSLEER. Trimming took 4 bases from V and 7 from J, leaving 11 bases between them. DNA for the CDR3: TGCGCCAGCAGCCCCAGTGTAGCGAATGAGCAGTTCTTC. Protein product: CASSPSVANEQFF.

The CDR3 sequence: CASTLRGSLSYEQYF. CDR3 coding DNA: TGTGCCAGCACCCTAAGGGGTTCCCTCTCCTACGAGCAGTACTTC. This rearrangement joins TRBV6-5 to TRBJ2-7; a possible D gene is TRBD1 (5 bases). This CDR3 has 15 residues. V gave up 7 bases and J gave up 0 bases, with 16 bases separating them. The germline CDR1 and CDR2 sequences are MNHEY and SVGAGI.

The rearrangement joins TRBV7-9 to TRBJ2-1; weak D call: TRBD2 (6 bases). Germline V gives CDR1 SEHNR, CDR2 FQNEAQ (reference sequence). This CDR3 comprises 14 residues. V lost 0 bases, J lost 4 bases, and 7 bases lay in between. CDR3 residues: CASSLASGYNEQFF. The CDR3, as DNA: TGTGCCAGCAGCTTAGCCAGCGGGTACAATGAGCAGTTCTTC.

The chain combines TRBV30 with TRBJ1-2; a weak D match, TRBD1 (6 bases). V lost 0 bases and J lost 7, with 15 bases in between. The CDR3 has 14 residues. Germline V gene sequence: CDR1 GTSNPN, CDR2 SVGIG (reference sequence). Written as DNA, the CDR3 is TGTGCCTGGAGTGTTGGGGGCAACTCGGCTGGCTACACCTTC. This codes for CAWSVGGNSAGYTF.

The rearrangement joins TRBV6-5 to TRBJ2-5; D is unclear. CDR1 is MNHEY and CDR2 is SVGAGI in the germline V gene. This CDR3 is 13 amino acids long. The V gene lost 6 bases and the J gene lost 4 bases, with 12 bases spanning the gap. CDR3 nucleotides: TGTGCCAGCAGCTCAATCCCAGGAGAGACCCAGTACTTC. Its protein is CASSSIPGETQYF.

This sequence joins TRBV9 and TRBJ1-1; 7 nucleotides agree with TRBD1. The V gene end was trimmed by 2 bases and the J gene end by 4 bases; junction bases not matched to a gene: 5. CDR1 is SGDLS, CDR2 YYNGEE, per germline. The CDR3 extends over 14 amino acids. CDR3 bases: TGTGCCAGCAGCGTTACAGGGGCGCTCACTGAAGCTTTCTTT. Amino acids: CASSVTGALTEAFF.

This rearrangement joins TRBV29-1 to TRBJ2-1, with TRBD2 matching over 8 bases. The CDR3 is 14 residues long. CDR1 is SQVTM and CDR2 is ANQGSEA in the germline V gene. Trimming at V came to 5 bases and at J to 4 bases, leaving 7 bases not matched to a gene. The DNA for the CDR3 is TGCAGCGTTATGGGACTAGGGGATTACAATGAGCAGTTCTTC. Encoded protein: CSVMGLGDYNEQFF.

This chain uses TRBV10-2 with TRBJ2-1; no firm D call. CDR3 length equals 15 residues. V lost 0 bases and J lost 3, with 9 bases in between. The germline CDR1 and CDR2 sequences are WSHSY and SAAADI. CDR3 DNA sequence: TGCGCCAGCAGTGAGTCCGGGTCAATCTACAATGAGCAGTTCTTC. Translation: CASSESGSIYNEQFF.

The genes are TRBV3-1 (or the pseudogene TRBV3-2) and TRBJ2-2, with TRBD1 matching over 10 bases. This CDR3 region has 15 residues. The germline V gene has CDR1 LGHDT and CDR2 YNNKEL (reference sequence). The trim removed 1 base at V and 6 bases at J, leaving 2 bases unmatched. CDR3 loop: CASSQGTGGPGELFF. DNA for the CDR3: TGTGCCAGCAGCCAAGGGACAGGGGGACCCGGGGAGCTGTTTTTT.

V is TRBV18 and J is TRBJ1-4; weak D call: TRBD1 (6 bases). V lost 1 base, J lost 2 bases, and 20 bases lay in between. This CDR3 comprises 19 residues. The germline gives CDR1 KGHSH, CDR2 LQKENI. CDR3: CASSPLRTRIRGTNEKLFF. The CDR3 DNA reads TGTGCCAGCTCACCACTAAGGACACGGATTAGGGGGACTAATGAAAAACTGTTTTTT.

This rearrangement joins TRBV6-5 to TRBJ1-2; D may be TRBD1 (5 bases). Germline assignment: CDR1 MNHEY and CDR2 SVGAGI. V was trimmed by 8 bases and J by 8 bases, leaving 18 bases between them. The CDR3 runs to 13 residues. Written as DNA, the CDR3 is TGTGCCAGCGGGGGGAGAGCTAGGGGCGGCTACACCTTC. Protein product: CASGGRARGGYTF.

The chain carries TRBV30 and TRBJ2-4; 8 positions match TRBD1. CDR3 length equals 14 residues. Germline V gene lookup returns CDR1 GTSNPN and CDR2 SVGIG (reference sequence). Trimming took 5 bases from V and 5 from J; bases not matched to a gene: 8. CDR3 sequence (DNA): TGTGCCTGGGCCACAGGGGGAGTGCAAAACATTCAGTACTTC. It yields the protein CAWATGGVQNIQYF.

In this sample, this clone turned up a few times. The rearrangement joins TRBV27 to TRBJ1-2; TRBD1 matches 7 bases. With 3 bases clipped from V and 4 bases from J, the junction kept 5 bases outside the gene matches. CDR3 length equals 14 residues. CDR1 and CDR2 (germline): MNHEY, SMNVEV (reference sequence). The CDR3 DNA reads as TGTGCCAGCAGTTTCGGGGGACAGCCCTATGGCTACACCTTC. Protein: CASSFGGQPYGYTF.